This T cell receptor beta chain stems from a study of CXCR3-negative and CXCR3-positive naive CD8 T cells. This CDR3 region has 15 residues. Germline V gives CDR1 LGHNA, CDR2 YSLEER. Sorting was done in triplicate for each CD8+ T cell subset (roughly 320,000 cells each). TRB cDNA libraries were made by UMI-labeled 5' RACE. With the 5' RACE reads reprocessed, TCRdb shows one record per CDR3 protein and no DNA. This table holds under 70,000 distinct CDR3 sequences. The sequencing input was memory CD8+ T cells from blood. The sequence derives from a human donor in good health. Some clones in this sample may be carry-over from other donors' samples. This chain joins TRBV4-3 and TRBJ1-2. CDR3 sequence: CASSQYFPANYGYTF.